The sequence of this T cell receptor beta chain was determined in a study of vaccination and CD4 T cells after COVID-19. Study-wide background: Convalescent participants consisted of six males and four females, two being Hispanic.

General study findings and limits: In convalescent patients, a median roughly 87% of post-vaccine SARS-CoV-2-reactive clones appeared only after vaccination. Apart from involving relatively few convalescent patients, the work omitted early post-infection timepoints.

TCRdb reanalysed the PCR reads using MiXCR and keeps one entry per CDR3 protein. The sample has 25,000 or so distinct CDR3 sequences, approximately 51% seen once. The germline V gene has CDR1 MNHNS and CDR2 SASEGT. V shed 4 bases, J shed 4 bases, and the junction held 5 bases outside the gene matches. This CDR3 spans 14 amino acids. There are a few counts of this clonotype. Its specificity is unknown. Sequenced here: CD4+ T cells from blood, sampled before SARS-CoV-2 vaccination. This receptor was taken from a human donor who had recovered from COVID-19. The chain uses TRBV6-1 and TRBJ1-2; 8 bases align to TRBD1. The CDR3 loop reads CASSGDRGSYGYTF. Written as DNA, the CDR3 is TGTGCCAGCAGTGGAGACAGGGGCTCCTATGGCTACACCTTC.